The entry below describes one T cell receptor beta chain. The sample belongs to a study of technical replicates of blood from several donors. V was clipped by 3 bases and J by 3 bases; unmatched bases: 5. Germline-derived CDR1 and CDR2 are SNHLY and FYNNEI. The CDR3 contains 14 residues. Generated by immunoSEQ multiplex PCR, the TCRdb table keeps only in-frame clones and is missing some. The repertoire holds 50,000 to 65,000 clones, roughly 90% seen once, with roughly 5% in the top ten. V and J are TRBV2 and TRBJ2-7, with 7 bases identical to TRBD2. The sequenced material came from PBMCs. The receptor comes from a human donor in good health. Some clones in this sample may be carry-over from other donors' samples. This CDR3 is CASSEAGDYYEQYF. CDR3 coding DNA: TGTGCCAGCAGTGAGGCGGGAGATTACTACGAGCAGTACTTC.